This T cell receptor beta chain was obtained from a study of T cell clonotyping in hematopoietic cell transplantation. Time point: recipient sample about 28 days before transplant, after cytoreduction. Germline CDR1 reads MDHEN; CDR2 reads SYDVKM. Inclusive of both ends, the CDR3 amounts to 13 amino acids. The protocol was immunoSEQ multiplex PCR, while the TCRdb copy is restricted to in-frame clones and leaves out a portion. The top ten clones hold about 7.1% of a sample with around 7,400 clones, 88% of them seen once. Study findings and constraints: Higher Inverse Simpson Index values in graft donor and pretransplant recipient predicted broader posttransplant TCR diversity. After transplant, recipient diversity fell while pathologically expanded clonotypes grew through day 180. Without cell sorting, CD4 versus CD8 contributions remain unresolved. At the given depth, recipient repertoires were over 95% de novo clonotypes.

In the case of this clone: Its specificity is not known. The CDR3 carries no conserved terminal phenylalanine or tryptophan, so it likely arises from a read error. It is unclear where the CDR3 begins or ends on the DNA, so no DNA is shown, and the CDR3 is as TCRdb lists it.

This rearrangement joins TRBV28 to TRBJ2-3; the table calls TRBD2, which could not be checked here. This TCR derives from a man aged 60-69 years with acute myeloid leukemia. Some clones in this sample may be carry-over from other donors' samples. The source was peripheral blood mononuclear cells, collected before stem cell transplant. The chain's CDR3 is CASSDTSGSKIID.